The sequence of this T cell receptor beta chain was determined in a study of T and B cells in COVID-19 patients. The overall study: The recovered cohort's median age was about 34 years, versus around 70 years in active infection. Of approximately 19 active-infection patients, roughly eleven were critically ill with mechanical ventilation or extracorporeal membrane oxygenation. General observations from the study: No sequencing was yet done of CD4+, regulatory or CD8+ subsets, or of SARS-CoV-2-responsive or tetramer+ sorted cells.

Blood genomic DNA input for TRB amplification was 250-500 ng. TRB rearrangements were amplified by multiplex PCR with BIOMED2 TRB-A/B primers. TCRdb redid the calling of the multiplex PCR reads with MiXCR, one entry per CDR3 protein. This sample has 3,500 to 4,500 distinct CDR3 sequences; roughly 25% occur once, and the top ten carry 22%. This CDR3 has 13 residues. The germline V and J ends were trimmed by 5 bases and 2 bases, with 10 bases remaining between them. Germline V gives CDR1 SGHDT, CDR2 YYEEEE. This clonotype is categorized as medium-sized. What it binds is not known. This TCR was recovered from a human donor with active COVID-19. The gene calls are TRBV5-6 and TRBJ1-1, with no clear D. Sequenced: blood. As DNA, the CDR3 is TGTGCCAGCAGAAGGGAGCCCAACACTGAAGCTTTCTTT. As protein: CASRREPNTEAFF.